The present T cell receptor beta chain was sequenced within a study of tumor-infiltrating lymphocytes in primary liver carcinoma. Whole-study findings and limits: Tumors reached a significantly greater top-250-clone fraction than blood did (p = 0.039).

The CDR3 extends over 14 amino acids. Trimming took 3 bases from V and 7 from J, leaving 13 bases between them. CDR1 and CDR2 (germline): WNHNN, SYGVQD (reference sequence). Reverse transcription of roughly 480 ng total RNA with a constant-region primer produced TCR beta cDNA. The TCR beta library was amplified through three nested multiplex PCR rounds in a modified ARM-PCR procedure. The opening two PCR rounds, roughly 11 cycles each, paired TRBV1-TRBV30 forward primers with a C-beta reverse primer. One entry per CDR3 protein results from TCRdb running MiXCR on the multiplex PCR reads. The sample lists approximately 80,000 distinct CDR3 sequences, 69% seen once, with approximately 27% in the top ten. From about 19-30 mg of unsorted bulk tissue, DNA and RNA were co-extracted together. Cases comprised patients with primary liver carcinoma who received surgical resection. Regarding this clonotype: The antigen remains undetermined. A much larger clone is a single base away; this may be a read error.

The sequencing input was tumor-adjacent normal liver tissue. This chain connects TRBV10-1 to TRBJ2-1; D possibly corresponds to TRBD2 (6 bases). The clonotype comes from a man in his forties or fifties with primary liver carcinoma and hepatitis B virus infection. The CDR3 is CASSDNGRTNEQFF. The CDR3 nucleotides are TGCGCCAGCAGTGATAACGGGAGAACAAATGAGCAGTTCTTC.